This TCR beta chain was recorded in a study of blood T cell repertoires in COVID-19 (dated by TCRdb to the early 2020s). About the full investigation: Collaborator samples came from the United States, Italy and Spain and covered acute and convalescent phases of COVID-19. The material from the prospective study consisted of cDNA or gDNA derived from T cells, B-cell-depleted T cells, or PBMCs. Deeply sampled blood TCRbeta repertoires from subjects exposed to, actively infected with, or recovered from COVID-19 were included in the dataset. The repertoires were made available in a free public database intended to serve as a resource for research on the immune response to SARS-CoV-2. Samples came from the ongoing ImmuneRACE study (first 160 participants) plus 1,254 subjects from 6 global collaborators. Sample metadata almost always included a de-identified subject ID, COVID-19 status, age in years and sex. HLA class I and class II types, where available, came from metadata supplied by the sample provider rather than from assay-based typing. What the authors observed across the whole study: The quantity of clinical and demographic metadata differed by source and by participant and was supplied without curation.

Turning to this clone: Its binding antigen is unknown. Per-nucleotide qualities are absent, and no much larger clonotype sits a single base away.

TCRbeta CDR3 regions were amplified from genomic DNA using the immunoSEQ Assay, a bias-controlled multiplex PCR. As for how the authors treated the data: Nucleated cell counts per sample were estimated from amplification of reference gene primers within the assay. Sequence reads were collapsed and filtered to measure the absolute abundance of every unique TCRbeta CDR3 rearrangement. For each sample, productive Simpson clonality was calculated by taking the square root of Simpson's diversity index across productive rearrangements. Entries here come from immuneACCESS through TCRdb and include only in-frame sequences with V and J called. Some clones fail to appear in such tables; in the studies checked, an unresolved V gene covers under half of the shortfall, and the cause of the remainder is unknown. V, J and clone size are those of that table, while D and trimming were read from the DNA. This sample lists 200,000 to 250,000 clones; under 90% were detected once. The ten top clones hold roughly 5.7% of the sample.

From a lookup of the germline V gene (reference sequence), CDR1 and CDR2 are MNHNY and SVGAGI. From its cysteine to its phenylalanine, the CDR3 spans 14 amino acids. Only the CDR3 portion is preserved as DNA: 42 bases, with reading frame beginning at the first base. The germline V end is reduced by 10 bases and the J end by 0 bases; junction bases left unmatched: 6. Each collaborating institution followed its own protocols to collect whole blood in K2EDTA tubes. For TCRbeta analysis, collaborators shipped samples in one of three forms: frozen whole blood, isolated PBMCs, or DNA extracted from either of those sample types.

This TCR came from an elderly man with acute or convalescent COVID-19. Sequenced: peripheral blood. Rearrangement joined TRBV6-6 to TRBJ2-1; 7 of the junction bases match TRBD1. The CDR3 protein sequence reads: CATRQGGSYNEQFF. The DNA sequence is given as TGTGCCACCCGACAGGGCGGCTCCTACAATGAGCAGTTCTTC.